The source of this T cell receptor beta chain is a study of human T cells and chemical hapten exposure. Background on the study: An area of 2 cm by 2 to 2.5 cm on upper inner arm skin received 2% DPC for sensitization. General study findings and limits: Large CDR3 similarity clusters arose significantly more often from expanded TCRs than from controls.

Time point meaning: pre-sensitization, week 0. Treatment reported: therapeutic diphenylcyclopropenone sensitization with weekly scalp DPC. The CDR3 has 14 amino acids. CDR1 SGHTA and CDR2 FQGNSA come from the germline V gene. V shed 4 bases and J shed 8 bases, with 12 bases lying between them. This clonotype was counted only a few times. Its antigen is not known. Authors' processing steps: Sample TCR counts, which ranged from about 23,224 to 700,000, had a median of roughly 99,000. TCRdb itself ran the RACE reads through MiXCR, one entry per CDR3 protein. The V and J calls come from TCRdb's annotation, not from the publication. Of approximately 320,000 distinct CDR3 sequences in the sample, 5.5% were seen once.

This specimen was whole blood, taken in connection with sensitization to the hapten diphenylcyclopropenone (DPC). This chain links TRBV7-2 with TRBJ1-6, with D maybe TRBD1 (6 bases). The receptor comes from a woman aged 18-29 years with alopecia areata. Some clones in this sample may be carry-over from other donors' samples. The chain's CDR3 is CASSSQGQDSPLHF. Here the CDR3 DNA reads TGTGCCAGCAGCTCACAGGGTCAGGATTCACCCCTCCACTTT.